This TCR beta chain was sequenced for a study of identical twins. Whole-study findings and limits: Not following the same donors, the study drew its conclusions from cross-sectional statistical analysis. The degree of excess twin sharing was weaker in beta out-of-frame sequences. Modelling approaches yielded underestimates of out-of-frame TCR alpha sharing between monozygotic twins. Excess low generation probability was seen in twin-shared out-of-frame alpha sequences.

Germline loops: CDR1 GTSNPN, CDR2 SVGIG (reference sequence). With 3 bases removed from V and 4 bases from J, the gap between germline ends came to 12 bases. This CDR3 has 13 amino acids. Points on this clonotype: Its antigen is not identified.

Using its own MiXCR run on the 5' RACE reads, TCRdb lists one record per CDR3 protein. This sample has 1.5 million to 2 million distinct CDR3 sequences, with under 35% found just once. Sequenced input: cord blood. V usage is TRBV30 and J usage is TRBJ1-1; possibly TRBD1 for D (5 bases). The source of this sequence is a newborn girl in good health. The CDR3 loop reads CAWRSHGGTEAFF. For the CDR3, the DNA is TGTGCCTGGAGATCCCACGGGGGCACTGAAGCTTTCTTT.